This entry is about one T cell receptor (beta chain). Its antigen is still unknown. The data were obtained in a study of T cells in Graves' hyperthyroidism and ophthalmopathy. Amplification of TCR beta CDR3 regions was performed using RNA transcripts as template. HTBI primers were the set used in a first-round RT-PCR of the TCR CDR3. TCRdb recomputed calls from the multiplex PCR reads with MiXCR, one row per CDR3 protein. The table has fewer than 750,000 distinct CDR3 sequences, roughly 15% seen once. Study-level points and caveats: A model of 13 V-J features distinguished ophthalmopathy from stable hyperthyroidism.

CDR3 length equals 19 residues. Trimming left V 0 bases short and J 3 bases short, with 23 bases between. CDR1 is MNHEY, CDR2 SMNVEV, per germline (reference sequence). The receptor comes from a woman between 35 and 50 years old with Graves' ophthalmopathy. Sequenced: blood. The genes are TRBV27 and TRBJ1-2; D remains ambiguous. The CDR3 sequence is CASSLSPPWGAQWHYGYTF. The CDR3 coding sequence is TGTGCCAGCAGTTTATCGCCCCCTTGGGGAGCCCAGTGGCACTATGGCTACACCTTC.